The 7 T cell receptor beta chains in this list originate from one sample, sequenced in a study of OX40 agonist ivuxolimab in advanced cancers. Assay: immunoSEQ multiplex PCR; the TCRdb copy retains only in-frame clones and omits some. This sample has 100,000 to 120,000 clones, with around nine tenths found just once. The sample here was CD4+ or CD8+ T cells sorted from blood, taken in a trial of the OX40 agonist ivuxolimab. These receptors were obtained from an adult with an advanced solid tumor such as melanoma, head and neck, liver or kidney cancer.

The V and J genes are TRBV7-2 and TRBJ2-5; D ambiguous. V was cut by 1 base and J by 5 bases, with 8 bases left in between. The CDR3 consists of 13 residues. Germline CDR1 reads SGHTA; CDR2 reads FQGNSA. CDR3 sequence: CASSLGPGETQYF. The CDR3 bases are TGTGCCAGCAGCTTAGGCCCCGGGGAGACCCAGTACTTC.

V gene TRBV2 combines with J gene TRBJ1-6; D uncertain. Per germline, CDR1 SNHLY and CDR2 FYNNEI. The V end was cut by 7 bases, the J end by 6 bases, with 19 bases between. The CDR3 totals 16 residues. CDR3: CASTGTTRAGNSPLHF. DNA for the CDR3: TGTGCCAGCACTGGTACCACAAGGGCGGGTAATTCACCCCTCCACTTT.

This clone was observed a few times. V gene TRBV5-6 combines with J gene TRBJ1-2; D not certain. V gave up 0 bases and J gave up 4 bases, with 7 bases separating them. Germline V CDR1 and CDR2: SGHDT, YYEEEE. The CDR3 length is 13 residues. This CDR3 is CASSLELAYGYTF. For the CDR3, the DNA is TGTGCCAGCAGCTTGGAACTAGCCTATGGCTACACCTTC.

The V gene is TRBV4-3, the J gene TRBJ2-5; no firm D call. The CDR3 spans 15 residues. Germline CDR1 is LGHNA and CDR2 is YSLEER. The V end lost 5 bases, the J end lost 0 bases, and 13 bases lay between the germline ends. The CDR3 DNA follows: TGCGCCAGCAGCGTGGAAGGCGCCAACCAAGAGACCCAGTACTTC. This translates into CASSVEGANQETQYF.

This clone was picked up one time. V and J are TRBV7-9 and TRBJ2-5; D might be TRBD1 or TRBD2, each matching 7 bases. Trimming removed 0 bases from V and 1 base from J, with 12 bases in between. Germline-derived CDR1 and CDR2 are SEHNR and FQNEAQ (reference sequence). The CDR3 sequence is 16 residues long. CDR3: CASSLAGRGPQETQYF. In DNA form, the CDR3 reads TGTGCCAGCAGCTTAGCGGGGAGGGGGCCCCAAGAGACCCAGTACTTC.

The chain employs TRBV19 and TRBJ2-3; TRBD1 matches at 11 bases. Per the germline V gene, CDR1 is LNHDA and CDR2 is SQIVND (reference sequence). The CDR3 runs to 14 residues. With 6 bases clipped from V and 6 bases from J, the junction kept 5 bases outside the gene matches. This CDR3 is CASRDRGRADTQYF. The DNA of the CDR3 is TGTGCCAGTAGGGACAGGGGGCGTGCGGATACGCAGTATTTT.

This chain connects TRBV18 to TRBJ2-2; tentative D call: TRBD1 (6 bases). The CDR3 is made up of 14 amino acids. V dropped 3 bases and J dropped 6 bases, with 11 bases sitting between them. Germline loops: CDR1 KGHSH, CDR2 LQKENI. CDR3 in amino acids: CASSPSGAAGELFF. In DNA, the CDR3 is TGTGCCAGCTCACCGTCAGGGGCAGCCGGGGAGCTGTTTTTT. Drawing the rest from reference TRBV18 and TRBJ2-2, the complete variable domain is NAGVMQNPRHLVRRRGQEARLRCSPMKGHSHVYWYRQLPEEGLKFMVYLQKENIIDESGMPKERFSAEFPKEGPSILRIQQVVRGDSAAYFCASSPSGAAGELFFGEGSRLTVL.